This T cell receptor (beta chain) was sequenced for a study of T-cell memory formation after mild COVID-19. Notes on the study in general: Contracting CD8+ clones were enriched in EMRA, CD4+ mainly in CM and EM.

Germline lookup yields CDR1 LNHDA and CDR2 SQIVND (reference sequence). The CDR3 loop spans 13 amino acids. This clonotype appeared a few times. Its antigen is unidentified. One end of the junction is discordant with germline, which a read error may explain. TCRdb called the 5' RACE reads again in MiXCR, with one record for every CDR3 protein. Of about 140,000 distinct CDR3 sequences in the sample, 14% are singletons; the top ten hold about 30%. The chain joins TRBV19 to TRBJ1-4; no clear D gene. The receptor was isolated from an adult woman who had mild COVID-19 (a few samples of this study predate the infection). Cell type and time point are not known. Sequencing was carried out using PBMCs or a T cell subset sorted from them (not recorded which). The chain's CDR3 is CASSIGVTWERIF. CDR3 sequence (DNA): TGTGCCAGTAGTATCGGGGTAACATGGGAAAGGATTTTT. The full variable domain, completed using reference TRBV19 and TRBJ1-4, is DGGITQSPKYLFRKEGQNVTLSCEQNLNHDAMYWYRQDPGQGLRLIYYSQIVNDFQKGDIAEGYSVSREKKESFPLTVTSAQKNPTAFYLCASSIGVTWERIFGSGTQLSVL.